This T cell receptor (beta chain) was retrieved from a study of blood T cell repertoires in COVID-19. Study information: Acute-phase and convalescent COVID-19 samples originated in the United States, Italy and Spain. PBMCs, B-cell-depleted T cells, or T cells were the source of the cDNA or gDNA that made up the material.

Original methodology: Scientists estimated how many nucleated cells there were by amplifying reference gene primers. Some clones are missing from TCRdb's copy, which holds only in-frame ones; the method was immunoSEQ multiplex PCR. V and J calls and clone size are as listed in that table; D and trimming were resolved from the DNA. The sample includes around 250,000 clones, around four fifths seen only once; the top ten take about 5.7%. This clonotype was obtained from an elderly man with acute or convalescent COVID-19. The sequencing input was peripheral blood.

The CDR3 sequence: CAIRGTSAQETQYF. CDR3 nucleotide sequence: TGTGCCATCAGGGGGACTAGCGCACAAGAGACCCAGTACTTC. The chain combines TRBV10-3 with TRBJ2-5, with 10 bases lining up with TRBD2. The CDR3 sequence is 14 residues long. Per the germline V gene, CDR1 is ENHRY and CDR2 is SYGVKD. The V and J ends lost 6 bases and 2 bases, in that order; junction bases with no gene match: 3.